The entry below describes one T cell receptor beta chain. This sample is drawn from a study of blood T cell repertoires in COVID-19. The V end lost 2 bases, the J end lost 8 bases, and 21 bases lay between the germline ends. The CDR3 length is 15 residues. The germline CDR1 and CDR2 sequences are GTSNPN and SVGIG (reference sequence). Data came from immunoSEQ multiplex PCR; TCRdb stores just in-frame clones and leaves some out. The sample shows some 220,000 clones, 70% to 90% of them seen only once. The source of this sequence is a woman aged 60-70 years with active or convalescent COVID-19. Sequenced input: peripheral blood. The chain combines TRBV30 with TRBJ1-2; a weak D match, TRBD1 (6 bases). This chain's CDR3 is CAWSREQTGPRGYTF. The CDR3 bases are TGTGCCTGGAGTAGGGAACAGACAGGTCCGCGGGGCTACACCTTC.